This is a list of T cell receptor beta chains from one sample in a study of radiotherapy plus CTLA-4 blockade in lung cancer. Profiling relied on immunoSEQ multiplex PCR, and the TCRdb table lists in-frame clones only, not all of them. The sample lists tens of thousands of clones, 84% occurring once. The sample consisted of peripheral blood, taken from a patient treated with radiotherapy plus ipilimumab. The receptors here all came from a human donor with non-small cell lung cancer whose response to radiotherapy plus ipilimumab could not be evaluated. Both conserved end residues are part of each CDR3. Each record gives: J gene, D gene, V gene, clone size, CDR3 protein, CDR3 DNA. D genes are given only for firm matches. A clone size is listed for some rows: how often the clone was seen (once, few, many), or a class if it is expanded.

J: TRBJ1-5; D: TRBD1; V: TRBV2; size: -; CDR3: CASSAGTGGQPQHF; DNA: TGTGCCAGCAGCGCCGGGACAGGGGGTCAGCCCCAGCATTTT
J: TRBJ2-1; D: TRBD2; V: TRBV27; size: -; CDR3: CASSLFLAGVGEQFF; DNA: TGTGCCAGCAGTTTATTCCTAGCGGGAGTCGGTGAGCAGTTCTTC
J: TRBJ1-1; D: TRBD1; V: TRBV9; size: -; CDR3: CASSPQGAQDTEAFF; DNA: TGTGCCAGCAGCCCGCAGGGGGCGCAGGACACTGAAGCTTTCTTT
J: TRBJ2-3; D: -; V: TRBV28; size: -; CDR3: CASSLSIGGSLSTDTQYF; DNA: TGTGCCAGCAGTTTATCAATTGGGGGGTCTCTGAGCACAGATACGCAGTATTTT
J: TRBJ1-1; D: TRBD1; V: TRBV28; size: -; CDR3: CASSSRSSGTGNTEAFF; DNA: TGTGCCAGCAGTTCCCGATCTTCCGGGACAGGGAACACTGAAGCTTTCTTT
J: TRBJ2-1; D: -; V: TRBV6-1; size: -; CDR3: CASSERIENNEQFF; DNA: TGTGCCAGCAGTGAACGCATAGAAAACAATGAGCAGTTCTTC
J: TRBJ2-2; D: -; V: TRBV27; size: -; CDR3: CASSLFQGSTGELFF; DNA: TGTGCCAGCAGTTTATTCCAGGGATCCACCGGGGAGCTGTTTTTT
J: TRBJ2-2; D: -; V: TRBV4-3; size: -; CDR3: CASSLEPPTANTGELFF; DNA: TGCGCCAGCAGCCTCGAGCCCCCCACCGCGAACACCGGGGAGCTGTTTTTT
J: TRBJ2-1; D: TRBD1; V: TRBV18; size: -; CDR3: CASSPDRGREQFF; DNA: TGTGCCAGCTCACCAGACAGGGGACGGGAGCAGTTCTTC
J: TRBJ1-1; D: TRBD1; V: TRBV5-8; size: -; CDR3: CASSLHRGTEAFF; DNA: TGTGCCAGCAGCTTGCACAGGGGTACTGAAGCTTTCTTT
J: TRBJ1-2; D: -; V: TRBV6-1; size: few; CDR3: CASSDSWMGGINYGYTF; DNA: TGTGCCAGCAGTGATTCCTGGATGGGGGGAATTAACTATGGCTACACCTTC
J: TRBJ2-3; D: TRBD2; V: TRBV6-1; size: -; CDR3: CASSETSGAGGTDTQYF; DNA: TGTGCCAGCAGTGAAACTAGCGGGGCGGGGGGCACAGATACGCAGTATTTT
J: TRBJ2-2; D: -; V: TRBV29-1; size: -; CDR3: CSVDPSGWGRELFF; DNA: TGCAGCGTTGATCCCTCAGGGTGGGGTAGGGAGCTGTTTTTT
J: TRBJ2-1; D: -; V: TRBV28; size: once; CDR3: CASSLYTGDNEQFF; DNA: TGTGCCAGCAGTTTATATACGGGAGACAATGAGCAGTTCTTC
J: TRBJ2-5; D: -; V: TRBV5-4; size: -; CDR3: CASSLASISQETQYF; DNA: TGTGCCAGCAGCTTGGCCAGTATTTCGCAAGAGACCCAGTACTTC
J: TRBJ2-1; D: TRBD1; V: TRBV12-5; size: -; CDR3: CASAIAGQGGNEQFF; DNA: TGTGCTAGTGCCATCGCCGGACAGGGGGGCAATGAGCAGTTCTTC
J: TRBJ1-2; D: TRBD1; V: TRBV18; size: once; CDR3: CASSPYTTGVNYGYTF; DNA: TGTGCCAGCTCACCATACACGACAGGGGTTAACTATGGCTACACCTTC
J: TRBJ2-7; D: TRBD2; V: TRBV9; size: -; CDR3: CASSVGRTSDYEQYF; DNA: TGTGCCAGCAGCGTAGGGAGGACTAGCGACTACGAGCAGTACTTC
J: TRBJ2-1; D: TRBD1; V: TRBV28; size: -; CDR3: CASFDRGLYNEQFF; DNA: TGTGCCAGCTTTGACAGGGGGCTCTACAATGAGCAGTTCTTC
J: TRBJ2-3; D: TRBD1; V: TRBV4-1; size: -; CDR3: CASSSHRGPHTDTQYF; DNA: TGCGCCAGCAGCTCCCACAGGGGGCCCCACACAGATACGCAGTATTTT
J: TRBJ2-1; D: -; V: TRBV7-2; size: -; CDR3: CASSLGFRGSGNEQFF; DNA: TGTGCCAGCAGCTTAGGTTTTCGGGGATCGGGCAATGAGCAGTTCTTC
J: TRBJ2-4; D: TRBD2; V: TRBV2; size: -; CDR3: CASRPELAGGHIQYF; DNA: TGTGCCAGCAGGCCGGAACTAGCGGGAGGCCACATTCAGTACTTC
J: TRBJ2-7; D: TRBD2; V: TRBV27; size: few; CDR3: CASSAGTSGSSHEQYF; DNA: TGTGCCAGCAGTGCCGGGACTAGCGGGAGTAGTCACGAGCAGTACTTC
J: TRBJ2-6; D: -; V: TRBV4-3; size: -; CDR3: CASSQDGGSSGANVLTF; DNA: TGCGCCAGCAGCCAAGATGGGGGGAGCTCTGGGGCCAACGTCCTGACTTTC
J: TRBJ1-5; D: -; V: TRBV10-3; size: -; CDR3: CAIKTGLGQPQHF; DNA: TGTGCCATCAAAACAGGGTTGGGTCAGCCCCAGCATTTT
J: TRBJ2-6; D: TRBD1; V: TRBV27; size: once; CDR3: CASRSQGAPLSGANVLTF; DNA: TGTGCCAGCAGGTCCCAGGGGGCTCCCCTCTCTGGGGCCAACGTCCTGACTTTC
J: TRBJ1-1; D: -; V: TRBV29-1; size: -; CDR3: CSAPGDTEAFF; DNA: TGCAGCGCCCCAGGGGACACTGAAGCTTTCTTT